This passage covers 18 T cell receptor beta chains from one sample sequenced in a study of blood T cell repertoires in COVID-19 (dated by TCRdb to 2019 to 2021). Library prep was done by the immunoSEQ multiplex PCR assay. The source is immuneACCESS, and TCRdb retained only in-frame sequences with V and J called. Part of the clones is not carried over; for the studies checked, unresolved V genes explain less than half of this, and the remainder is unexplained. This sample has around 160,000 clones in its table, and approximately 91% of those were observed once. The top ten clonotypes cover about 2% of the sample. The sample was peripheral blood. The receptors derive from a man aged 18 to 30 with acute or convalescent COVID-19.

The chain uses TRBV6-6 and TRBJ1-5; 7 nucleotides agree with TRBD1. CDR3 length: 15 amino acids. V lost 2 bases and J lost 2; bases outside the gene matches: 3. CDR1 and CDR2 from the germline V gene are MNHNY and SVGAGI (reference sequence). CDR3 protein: CASSYPGQGNQPQHF. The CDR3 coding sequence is TGTGCCAGCAGTTACCCCGGACAGGGCAATCAGCCCCAGCATTTT.

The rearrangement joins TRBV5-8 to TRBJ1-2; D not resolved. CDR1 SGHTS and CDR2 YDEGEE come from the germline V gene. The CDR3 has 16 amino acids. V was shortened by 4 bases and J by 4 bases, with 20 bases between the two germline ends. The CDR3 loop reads CASSPPGPGFGYGYTF. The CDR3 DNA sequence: TGTGCCAGCAGCCCTCCGGGTCCGGGTTTCGGCTATGGCTACACCTTC.

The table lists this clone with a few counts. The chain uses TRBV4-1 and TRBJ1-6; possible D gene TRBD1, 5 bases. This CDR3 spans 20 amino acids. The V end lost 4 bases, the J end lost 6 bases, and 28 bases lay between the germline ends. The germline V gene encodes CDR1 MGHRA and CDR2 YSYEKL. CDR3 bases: TGCGCCAGCAGCCTCTTACAGGCTCTTCAGCTCCTAACTATTAATTCACCCCTCCACTTT. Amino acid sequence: CASSLLQALQLLTINSPLHF.

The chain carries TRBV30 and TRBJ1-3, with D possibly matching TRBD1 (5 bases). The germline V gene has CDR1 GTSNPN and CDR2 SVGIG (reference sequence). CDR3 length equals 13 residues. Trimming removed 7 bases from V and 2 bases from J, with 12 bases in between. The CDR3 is CASRGDTGNTIYF. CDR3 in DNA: TGTGCCTCCCGGGGGGATACTGGAAACACCATATATTTT.

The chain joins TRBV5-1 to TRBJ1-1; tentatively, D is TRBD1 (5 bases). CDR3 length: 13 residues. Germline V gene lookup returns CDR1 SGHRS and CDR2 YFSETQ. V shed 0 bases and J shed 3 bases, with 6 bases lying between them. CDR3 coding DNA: TGCGCCAGCAGCTTGGCGGGGGACACTGAAGCTTTCTTT. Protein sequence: CASSLAGDTEAFF. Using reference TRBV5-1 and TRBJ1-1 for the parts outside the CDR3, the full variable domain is KAGVTQTPRYLIKTRGQQVTLSCSPISGHRSVSWYQQTPGQGLQFLFEYFSETQRNKGNFPGRFSGRQFSNSRSEMNVSTLELGDSALYLCASSLAGDTEAFFGQGTRLTVV.

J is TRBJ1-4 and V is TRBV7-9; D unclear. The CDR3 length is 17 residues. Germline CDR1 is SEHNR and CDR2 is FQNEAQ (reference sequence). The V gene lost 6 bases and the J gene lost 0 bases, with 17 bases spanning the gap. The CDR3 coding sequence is TGTGCCAGCAGACCCTGGCACGGGGTTCCAACTAATGAAAAACTGTTTTTT. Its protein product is CASRPWHGVPTNEKLFF.

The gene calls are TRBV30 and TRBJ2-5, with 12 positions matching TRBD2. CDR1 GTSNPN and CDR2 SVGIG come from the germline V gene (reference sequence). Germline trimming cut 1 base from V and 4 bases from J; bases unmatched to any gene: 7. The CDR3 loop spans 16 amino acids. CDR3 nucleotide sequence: TGTGCCTGGAGTGGCCTAGCGGGGGGGTCTTTAGAGACCCAGTACTTC. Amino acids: CAWSGLAGGSLETQYF.

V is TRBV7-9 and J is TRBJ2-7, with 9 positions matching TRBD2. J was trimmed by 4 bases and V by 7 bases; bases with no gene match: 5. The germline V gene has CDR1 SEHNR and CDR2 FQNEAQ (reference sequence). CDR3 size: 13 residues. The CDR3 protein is CASTAGGAYEQYF. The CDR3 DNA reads TGTGCCAGCACCGCGGGGGGGGCTTACGAGCAGTACTTC.

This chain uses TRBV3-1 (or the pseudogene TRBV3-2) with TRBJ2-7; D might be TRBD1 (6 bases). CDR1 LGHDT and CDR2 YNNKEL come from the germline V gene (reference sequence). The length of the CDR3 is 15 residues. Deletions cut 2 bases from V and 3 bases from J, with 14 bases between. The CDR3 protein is CASSQRGGAHYEQYF. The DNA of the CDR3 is TGTGCCAGCAGCCAAAGAGGGGGAGCCCACTACGAGCAGTACTTC.

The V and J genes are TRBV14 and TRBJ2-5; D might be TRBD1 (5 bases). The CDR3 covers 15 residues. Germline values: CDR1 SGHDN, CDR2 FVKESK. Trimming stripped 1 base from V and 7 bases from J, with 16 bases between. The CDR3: CASSQANRGVRTQYF. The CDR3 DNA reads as TGTGCCAGCAGCCAAGCCAATAGGGGTGTGAGGACCCAGTACTTC.

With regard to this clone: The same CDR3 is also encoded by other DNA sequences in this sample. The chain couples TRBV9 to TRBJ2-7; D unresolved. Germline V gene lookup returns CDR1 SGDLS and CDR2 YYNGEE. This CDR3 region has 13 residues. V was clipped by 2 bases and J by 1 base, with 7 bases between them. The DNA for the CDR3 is TGTGCCAGCAGCGTTGCAGTATCCTACGAGCAGTACTTC. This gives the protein CASSVAVSYEQYF.

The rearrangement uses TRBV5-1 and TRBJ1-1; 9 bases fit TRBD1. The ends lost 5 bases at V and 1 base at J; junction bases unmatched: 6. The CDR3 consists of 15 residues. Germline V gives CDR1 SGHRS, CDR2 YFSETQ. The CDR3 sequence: CASSGQGPRNTEAFF. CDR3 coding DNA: TGCGCCAGCAGTGGACAGGGGCCAAGGAACACTGAAGCTTTCTTT.

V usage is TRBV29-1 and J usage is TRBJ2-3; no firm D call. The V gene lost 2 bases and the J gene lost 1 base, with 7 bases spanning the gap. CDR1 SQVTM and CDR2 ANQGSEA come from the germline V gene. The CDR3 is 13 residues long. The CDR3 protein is CSVESVGTDTQYF. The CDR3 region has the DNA TGCAGCGTTGAATCGGTGGGCACAGATACGCAGTATTTT.

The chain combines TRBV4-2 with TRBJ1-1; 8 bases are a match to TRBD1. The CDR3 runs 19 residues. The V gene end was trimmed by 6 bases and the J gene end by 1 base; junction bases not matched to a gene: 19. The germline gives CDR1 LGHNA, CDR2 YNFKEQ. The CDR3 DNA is TGTGCCAGCAGTCGGCAGGCACCGGGACAGGTCTTGAGGAACACTGAAGCTTTCTTT. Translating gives CASSRQAPGQVLRNTEAFF.

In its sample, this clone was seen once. The CDR3 protein is CASKMAEPYNEQFF. The CDR3 bases are TGCGCCAGCAAGATGGCGGAGCCTTACAATGAGCAGTTCTTC. The chain links TRBV5-1 to TRBJ2-1; D is unclear. This CDR3 has 14 residues. V was shortened by 6 bases and J by 4 bases, with 14 bases between the two germline ends. Germline V gene sequence: CDR1 SGHRS, CDR2 YFSETQ.

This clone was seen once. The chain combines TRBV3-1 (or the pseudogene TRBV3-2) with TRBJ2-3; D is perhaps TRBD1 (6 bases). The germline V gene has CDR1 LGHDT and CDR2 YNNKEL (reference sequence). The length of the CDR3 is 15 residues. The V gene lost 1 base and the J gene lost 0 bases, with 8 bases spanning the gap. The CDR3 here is CASSQGQESTDTQYF. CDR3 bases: TGTGCCAGCAGCCAAGGACAGGAGAGCACAGATACGCAGTATTTT.

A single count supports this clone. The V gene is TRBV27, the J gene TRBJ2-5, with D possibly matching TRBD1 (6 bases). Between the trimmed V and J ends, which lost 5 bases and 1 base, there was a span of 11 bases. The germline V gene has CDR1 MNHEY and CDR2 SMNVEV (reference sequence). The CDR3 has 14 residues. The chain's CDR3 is CASSPRQVQETQYF. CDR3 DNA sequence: TGTGCCAGCAGTCCCCGACAGGTCCAAGAGACCCAGTACTTC.

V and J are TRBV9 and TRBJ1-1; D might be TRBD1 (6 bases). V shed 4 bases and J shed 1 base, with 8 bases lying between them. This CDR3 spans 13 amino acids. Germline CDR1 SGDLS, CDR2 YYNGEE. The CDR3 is CASSPGANTEAFF. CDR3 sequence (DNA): TGTGCCAGCAGCCCAGGGGCGAACACTGAAGCTTTCTTT.